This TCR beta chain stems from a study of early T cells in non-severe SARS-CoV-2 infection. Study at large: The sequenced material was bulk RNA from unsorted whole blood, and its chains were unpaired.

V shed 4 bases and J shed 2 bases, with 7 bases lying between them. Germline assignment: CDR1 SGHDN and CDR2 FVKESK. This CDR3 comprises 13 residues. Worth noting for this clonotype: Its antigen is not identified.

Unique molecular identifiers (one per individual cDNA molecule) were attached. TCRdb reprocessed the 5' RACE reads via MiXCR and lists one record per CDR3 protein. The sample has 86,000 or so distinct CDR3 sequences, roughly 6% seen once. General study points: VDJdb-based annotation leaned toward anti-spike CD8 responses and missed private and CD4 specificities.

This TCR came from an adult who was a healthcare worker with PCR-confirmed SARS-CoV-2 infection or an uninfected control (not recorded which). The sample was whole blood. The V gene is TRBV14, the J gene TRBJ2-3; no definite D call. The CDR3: CASSLHLTDTQYF. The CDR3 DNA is TGTGCCAGCAGCCTCCATCTCACAGATACGCAGTATTTT.